A selection of T cell receptor beta chains follows, all from one sample in a study of spatial heterogeneity in lung cancer. MiXCR was run by TCRdb on the 5' RACE reads, yielding one entry per CDR3 protein. This table has roughly 120,000 distinct CDR3 sequences, approximately 11% appearing once. The specimen was PBMCs, collected at follow-up. All receptors come from a female donor with early-stage non-small cell lung cancer. The conserved cysteine and the conserved F or W are not part of the CDR3 here. Fields, in order: V gene, clone size, CDR3 protein. Some rows have no size entry. The others give once, few or many, or a class for an expanded clone.

TRBV7-9 NA ASSSYSGPNTEAF
TRBV5-1 many ASSLVVSRGTEAF
TRBV7-2 NA ASERGSYNEQF
TRBV24-1 many ATSDLQPGMNEQF
TRBV11-2 NA ASSLVQFGTEAF
TRBV9 few ASSVGSGSTDTQY
TRBV7-9 NA ASNLIGFFTDTQY
TRBV30 NA AWSVGYQPQH
TRBV28 many ATGRETQY
TRBV21-1 NA ARSGLSNTEAF
TRBV7-9 NA ASTVYTEAF
TRBV3-1 many ASSQGFNLVGEQF